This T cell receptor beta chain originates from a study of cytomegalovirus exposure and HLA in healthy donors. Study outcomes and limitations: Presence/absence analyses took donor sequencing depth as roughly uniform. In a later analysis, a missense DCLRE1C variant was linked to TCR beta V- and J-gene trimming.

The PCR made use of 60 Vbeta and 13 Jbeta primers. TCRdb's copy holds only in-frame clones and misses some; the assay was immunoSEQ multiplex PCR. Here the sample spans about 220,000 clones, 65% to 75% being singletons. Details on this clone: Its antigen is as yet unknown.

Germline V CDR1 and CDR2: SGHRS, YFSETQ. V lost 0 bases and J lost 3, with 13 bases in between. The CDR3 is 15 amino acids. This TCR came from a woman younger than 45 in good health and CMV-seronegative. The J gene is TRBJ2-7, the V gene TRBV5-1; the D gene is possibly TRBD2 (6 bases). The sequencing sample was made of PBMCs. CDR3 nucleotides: TGCGCCAGCAGCTTGGGGGGGAACGGGGGCTACGAGCAGTACTTC. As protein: CASSLGGNGGYEQYF.